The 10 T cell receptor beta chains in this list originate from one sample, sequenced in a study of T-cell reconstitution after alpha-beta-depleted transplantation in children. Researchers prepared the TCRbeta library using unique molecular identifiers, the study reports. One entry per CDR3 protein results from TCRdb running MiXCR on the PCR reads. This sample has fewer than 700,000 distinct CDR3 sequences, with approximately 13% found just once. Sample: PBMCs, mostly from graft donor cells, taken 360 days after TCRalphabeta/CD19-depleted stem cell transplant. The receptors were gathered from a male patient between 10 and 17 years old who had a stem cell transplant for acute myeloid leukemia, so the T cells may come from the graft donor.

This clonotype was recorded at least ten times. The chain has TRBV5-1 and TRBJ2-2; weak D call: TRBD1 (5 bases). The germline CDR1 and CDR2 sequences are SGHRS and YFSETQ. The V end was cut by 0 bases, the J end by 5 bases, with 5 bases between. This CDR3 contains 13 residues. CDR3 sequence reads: CASSLEGTGELFF. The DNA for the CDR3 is TGCGCCAGCAGCTTGGAGGGGACCGGGGAGCTGTTTTTT.

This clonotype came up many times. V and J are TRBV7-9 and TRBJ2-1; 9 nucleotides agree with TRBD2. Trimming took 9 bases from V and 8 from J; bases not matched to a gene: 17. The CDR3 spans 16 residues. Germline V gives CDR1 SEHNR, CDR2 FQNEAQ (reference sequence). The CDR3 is CARLAGPSAVVDEQFF. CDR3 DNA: TGTGCCAGACTAGCGGGTCCTTCGGCGGTTGTAGATGAGCAGTTCTTC. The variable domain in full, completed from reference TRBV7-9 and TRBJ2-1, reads DTGVSQNPRHKITKRGQNVTFRCDPISEHNRLYWYRQTLGQGPEFLTYFQNEAQLEKSRLLSDRFSAERPKGSFSTLEIQRTEQGDSAMYLCARLAGPSAVVDEQFFGPGTRLTVL.

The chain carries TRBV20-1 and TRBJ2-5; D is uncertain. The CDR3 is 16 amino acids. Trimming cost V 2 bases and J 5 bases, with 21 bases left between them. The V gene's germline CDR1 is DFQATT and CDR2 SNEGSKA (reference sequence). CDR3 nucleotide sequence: TGCAGTGCTAGAACCACCGGCTACCCTGTGCCGGAGACCCAGTACTTC. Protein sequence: CSARTTGYPVPETQYF.

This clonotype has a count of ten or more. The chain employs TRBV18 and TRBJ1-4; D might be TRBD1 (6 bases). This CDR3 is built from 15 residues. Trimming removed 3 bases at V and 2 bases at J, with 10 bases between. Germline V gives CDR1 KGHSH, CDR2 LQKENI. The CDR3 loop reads CASSPIGGTNEKLFF. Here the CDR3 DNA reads TGTGCCAGCTCACCCATTGGGGGCACTAATGAAAAACTGTTTTTT. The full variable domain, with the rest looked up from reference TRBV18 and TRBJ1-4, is NAGVMQNPRHLVRRRGQEARLRCSPMKGHSHVYWYRQLPEEGLKFMVYLQKENIIDESGMPKERFSAEFPKEGPSILRIQQVVRGDSAAYFCASSPIGGTNEKLFFGSGTQLSVL.

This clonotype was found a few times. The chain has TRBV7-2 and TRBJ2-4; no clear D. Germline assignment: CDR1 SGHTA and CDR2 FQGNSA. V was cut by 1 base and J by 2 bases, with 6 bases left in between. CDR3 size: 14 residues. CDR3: CASSLESSKNIQYF. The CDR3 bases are TGTGCCAGCAGCTTAGAATCCTCCAAAAACATTCAGTACTTC. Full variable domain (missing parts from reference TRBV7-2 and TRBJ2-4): GAGVSQSPSNKVTEKGKDVELRCDPISGHTALYWYRQSLGQGLEFLIYFQGNSAPDKSGLPSDRFSAERTGGSVSTLTIQRTQQEDSAVYLCASSLESSKNIQYFGAGTRLSVL.

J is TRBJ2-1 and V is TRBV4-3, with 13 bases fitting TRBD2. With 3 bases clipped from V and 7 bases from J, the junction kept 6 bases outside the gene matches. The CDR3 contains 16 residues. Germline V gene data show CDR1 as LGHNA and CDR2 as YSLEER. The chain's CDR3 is CASSHPGLAGLNEQFF. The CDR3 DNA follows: TGCGCCAGCAGCCACCCGGGACTAGCGGGGCTAAATGAGCAGTTCTTC.

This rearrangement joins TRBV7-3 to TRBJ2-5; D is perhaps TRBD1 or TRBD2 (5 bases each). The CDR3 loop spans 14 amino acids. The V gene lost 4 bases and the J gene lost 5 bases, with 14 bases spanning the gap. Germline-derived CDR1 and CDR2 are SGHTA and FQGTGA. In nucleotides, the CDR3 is TGTGCCAGCAGCTCACAGGTCGGGGTGGAGACCCAGTACTTC. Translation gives CASSSQVGVETQYF.

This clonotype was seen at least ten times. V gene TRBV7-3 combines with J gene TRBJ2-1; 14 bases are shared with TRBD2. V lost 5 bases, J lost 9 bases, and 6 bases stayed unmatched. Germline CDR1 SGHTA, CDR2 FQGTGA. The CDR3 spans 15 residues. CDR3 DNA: TGTGCCAGCAGCAGGGGACTAGCGGGAGTACCTGAGCAGTTCTTC. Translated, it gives CASSRGLAGVPEQFF.

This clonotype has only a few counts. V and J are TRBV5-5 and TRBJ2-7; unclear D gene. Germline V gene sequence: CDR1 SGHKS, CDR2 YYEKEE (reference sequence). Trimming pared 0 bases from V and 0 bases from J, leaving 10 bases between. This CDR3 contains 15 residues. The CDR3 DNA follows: TGTGCCAGCAGCTTGGCCCTGATCAGCTCCTACGAGCAGTACTTC. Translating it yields CASSLALISSYEQYF.

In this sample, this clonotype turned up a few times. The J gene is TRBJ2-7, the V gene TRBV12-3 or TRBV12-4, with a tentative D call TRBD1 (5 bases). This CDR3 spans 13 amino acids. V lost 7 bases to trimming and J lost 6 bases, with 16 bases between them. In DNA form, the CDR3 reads TGTGCCAGCACTATAACCAGGGCCTCCGAGCAGTACTTC. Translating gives CASTITRASEQYF.